The sample holds many counts of the clone carrying this T cell receptor beta chain. Its matching antigen is unknown. Genomic DNA templated the TCR beta VDJ and CDR3 profiling. Each CDR3 protein is one row after TCRdb ran MiXCR on the reads. The repertoire holds more than 150,000 distinct CDR3 sequences, with 35% to 50% as singletons. The entry originates in a study of CD8+CD57+ T cells in acquired aplastic anemia. Study summary: Sorted cells (CD4+ and CD8+) yielded DNA amounts that averaged around 3.5 ug. For CD4+ cells, healthy donors had an average of approximately 10 million reads. Study-level findings and limits: There were some 27 CD8+ CDR3 sequences that occurred in both patients and controls. Researchers reported that CD8+ Simpson's diversity was not significantly different in patients versus controls.

The CDR3 is 15 residues long. In germline, CDR1 is LNHNV, CDR2 YYDKDF (reference sequence). With 2 bases removed from V and 5 bases from J, the gap between germline ends came to 13 bases. The source of this sequence is a human donor in good health. The J gene is TRBJ1-5, the V gene TRBV15, with TRBD1 as a possible D gene (5 bases). The sample consisted of sorted CD4+, CD8+, or CD8+CD57+ T cells (not recorded which) from PBMCs. The CDR3 sequence is CATSRKPGWDQPQHF. The CDR3, as DNA: TGTGCCACCAGCAGAAAACCAGGGTGGGATCAGCCCCAGCATTTT.